These T cell receptor beta chains were read from a single sample in a study of blood T cell repertoires in COVID-19. The table came from immunoSEQ multiplex PCR; TCRdb's copy has only in-frame clones and leaves some out. The repertoire holds about 100,000 clones, with more than 65% as singletons. The sequencing sample was made of peripheral blood. The source is a woman in her seventies with acute or convalescent COVID-19. The CDR3 runs from the conserved cysteine through the conserved F or W. The D gene is left open where the match is weak. Only part of the rows carry a size: once, few, many, or a class if the clone is expanded.

cdr3_length	v_call	d_call	j_call	clone_size	cdr3_aa	cdr3_nt
15	TRBV10-3	NA	TRBJ1-1	NA	CAISESADFNTEAFF	TGTGCCATCAGTGAGTCGGCAGATTTTAACACTGAAGCTTTCTTT
14	TRBV7-2	NA	TRBJ1-1	few	CASRLYQGNTEAFF	TGTGCCAGCCGCCTCTATCAGGGGAACACTGAAGCTTTCTTT
15	TRBV25-1	TRBD1	TRBJ1-1	NA	CASSVQGYKGTEAFF	TGTGCCAGCAGTGTACAGGGGTATAAGGGCACTGAAGCTTTCTTT
13	TRBV2	TRBD1	TRBJ1-1	NA	CASSEGRGREAFF	TGTGCCAGCAGTGAAGGCAGGGGGCGCGAAGCTTTCTTT
14	TRBV19	TRBD2	TRBJ2-3	NA	CASSIAGGGDTQYF	TGTGCCAGTAGTATAGCGGGGGGGGGAGATACGCAGTATTTT
15	TRBV11-1	TRBD2	TRBJ2-1	NA	CASSSPGRVLDEQFF	TGTGCCAGCAGCTCCCCCGGGAGGGTTCTAGATGAGCAGTTCTTC
12	TRBV30	NA	TRBJ1-1	NA	CAWRGGGTEAFF	TGTGCCTGGCGGGGCGGAGGGACTGAAGCTTTCTTT
17	TRBV7-2	TRBD2	TRBJ2-3	NA	CASSLAGAGGLTDTQYF	TGTGCCAGCAGCTTAGCGGGAGCGGGGGGGCTCACAGATACGCAGTATTTT
13	TRBV25-1	NA	TRBJ1-4	NA	CASSGESNEKLFF	TGTGCCAGCAGTGGGGAGTCTAATGAAAAACTGTTTTTT
11	TRBV30	NA	TRBJ2-5	NA	CAVRGQETQYF	TGTGCCGTTCGGGGGCAAGAGACCCAGTACTTC
14	TRBV2	TRBD1	TRBJ2-3	once	CASRIQGATDTQYF	TGTGCCAGCAGGATACAGGGGGCGACAGATACGCAGTATTTT